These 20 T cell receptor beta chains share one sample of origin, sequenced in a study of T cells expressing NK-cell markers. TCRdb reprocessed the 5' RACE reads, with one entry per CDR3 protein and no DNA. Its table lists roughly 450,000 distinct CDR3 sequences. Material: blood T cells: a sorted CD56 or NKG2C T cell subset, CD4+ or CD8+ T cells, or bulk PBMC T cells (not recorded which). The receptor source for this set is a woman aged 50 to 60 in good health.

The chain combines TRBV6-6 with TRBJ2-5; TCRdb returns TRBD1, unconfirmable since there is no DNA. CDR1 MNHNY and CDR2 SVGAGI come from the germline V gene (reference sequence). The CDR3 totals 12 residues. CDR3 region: CASSPPRETQYF.

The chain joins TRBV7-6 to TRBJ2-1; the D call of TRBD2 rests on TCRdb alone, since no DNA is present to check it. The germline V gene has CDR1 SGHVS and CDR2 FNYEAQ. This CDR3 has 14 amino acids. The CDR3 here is CASSLVEGANEQFF.

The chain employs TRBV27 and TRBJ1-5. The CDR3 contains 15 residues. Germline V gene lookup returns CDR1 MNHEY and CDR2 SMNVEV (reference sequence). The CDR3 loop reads CASSFRSGGNQPQHF.

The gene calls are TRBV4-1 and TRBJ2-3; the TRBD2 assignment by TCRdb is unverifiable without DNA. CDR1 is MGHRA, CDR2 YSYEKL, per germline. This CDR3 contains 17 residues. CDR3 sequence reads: CASSQDRTSGNTDTQYF.

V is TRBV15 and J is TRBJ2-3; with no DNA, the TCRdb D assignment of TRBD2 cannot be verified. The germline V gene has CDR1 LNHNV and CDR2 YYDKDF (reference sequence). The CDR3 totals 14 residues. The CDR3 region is CATRASGRTDTQYF.

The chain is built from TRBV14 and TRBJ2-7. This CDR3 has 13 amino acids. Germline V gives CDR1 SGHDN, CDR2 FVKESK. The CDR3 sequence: CASSQERGGEQYF.

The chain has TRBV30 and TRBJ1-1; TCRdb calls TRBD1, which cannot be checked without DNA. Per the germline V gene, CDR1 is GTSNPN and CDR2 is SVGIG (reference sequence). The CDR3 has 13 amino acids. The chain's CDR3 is CAWNRQGATEAFF.

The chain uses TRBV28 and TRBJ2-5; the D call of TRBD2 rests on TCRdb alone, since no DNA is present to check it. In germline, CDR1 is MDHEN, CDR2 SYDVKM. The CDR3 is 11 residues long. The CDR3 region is CASSLSQRLYF.

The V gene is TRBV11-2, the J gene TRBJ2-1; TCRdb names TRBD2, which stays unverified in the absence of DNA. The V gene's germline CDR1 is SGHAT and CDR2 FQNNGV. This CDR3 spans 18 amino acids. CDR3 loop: CASSPVAGGPFGGNEQFF.

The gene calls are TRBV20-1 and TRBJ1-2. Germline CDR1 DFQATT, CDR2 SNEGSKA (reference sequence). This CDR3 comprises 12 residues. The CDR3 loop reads CSARDRRGPNTF.

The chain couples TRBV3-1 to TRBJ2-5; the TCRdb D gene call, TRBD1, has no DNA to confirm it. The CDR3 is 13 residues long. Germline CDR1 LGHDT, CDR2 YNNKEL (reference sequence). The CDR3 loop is CASRVRGRETQYF.

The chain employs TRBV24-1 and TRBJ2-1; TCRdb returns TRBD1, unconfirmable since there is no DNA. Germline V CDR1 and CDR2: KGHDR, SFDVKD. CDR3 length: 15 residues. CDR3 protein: CATSDFTRGLNEQFF.

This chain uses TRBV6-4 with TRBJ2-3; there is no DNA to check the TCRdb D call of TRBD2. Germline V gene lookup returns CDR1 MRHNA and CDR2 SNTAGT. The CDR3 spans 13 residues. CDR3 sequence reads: CASSGLAGNTQYF.

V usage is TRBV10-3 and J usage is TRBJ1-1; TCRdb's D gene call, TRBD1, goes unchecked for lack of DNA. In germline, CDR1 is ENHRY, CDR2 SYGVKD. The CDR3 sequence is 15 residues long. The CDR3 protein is CAITRGADPDTEAFF.

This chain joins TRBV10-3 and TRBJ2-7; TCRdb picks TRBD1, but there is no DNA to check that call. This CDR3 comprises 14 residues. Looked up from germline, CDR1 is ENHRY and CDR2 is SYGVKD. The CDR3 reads CAITQGGVAYEQYF.

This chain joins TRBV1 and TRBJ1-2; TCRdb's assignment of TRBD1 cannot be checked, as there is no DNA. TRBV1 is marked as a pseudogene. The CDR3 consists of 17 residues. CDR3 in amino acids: CTSSQDIFPGLTYGYTF.

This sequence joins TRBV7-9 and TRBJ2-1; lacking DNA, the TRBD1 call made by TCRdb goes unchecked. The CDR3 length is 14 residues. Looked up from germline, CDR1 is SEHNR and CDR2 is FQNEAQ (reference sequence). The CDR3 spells CASSPGQGGREQFF.

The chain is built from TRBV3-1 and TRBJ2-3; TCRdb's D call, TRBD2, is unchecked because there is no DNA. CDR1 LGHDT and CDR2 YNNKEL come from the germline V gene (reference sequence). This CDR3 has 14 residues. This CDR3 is CARRRAFDTDTQYF.

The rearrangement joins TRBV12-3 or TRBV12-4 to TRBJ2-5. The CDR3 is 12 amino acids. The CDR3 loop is CASSLYGETQYF.

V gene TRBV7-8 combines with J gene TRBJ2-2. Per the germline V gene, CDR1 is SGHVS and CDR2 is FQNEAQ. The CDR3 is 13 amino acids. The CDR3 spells CASSLVRGGELFF.